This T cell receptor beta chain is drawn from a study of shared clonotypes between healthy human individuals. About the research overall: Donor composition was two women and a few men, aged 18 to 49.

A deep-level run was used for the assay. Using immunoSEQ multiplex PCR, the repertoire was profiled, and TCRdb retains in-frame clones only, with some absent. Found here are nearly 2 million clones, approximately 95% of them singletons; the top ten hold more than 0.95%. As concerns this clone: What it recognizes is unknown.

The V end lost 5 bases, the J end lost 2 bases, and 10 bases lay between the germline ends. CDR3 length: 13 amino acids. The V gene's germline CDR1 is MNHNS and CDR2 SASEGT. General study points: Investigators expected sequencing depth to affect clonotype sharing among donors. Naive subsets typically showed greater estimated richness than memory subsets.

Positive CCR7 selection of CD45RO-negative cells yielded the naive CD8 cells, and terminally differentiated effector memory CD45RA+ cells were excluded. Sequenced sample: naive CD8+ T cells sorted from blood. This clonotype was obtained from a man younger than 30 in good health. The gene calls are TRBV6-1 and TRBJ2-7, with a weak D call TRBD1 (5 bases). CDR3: CASSYSGTYEQYF. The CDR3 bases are TGTGCCAGCAGTTATTCAGGGACCTACGAGCAGTACTTC.